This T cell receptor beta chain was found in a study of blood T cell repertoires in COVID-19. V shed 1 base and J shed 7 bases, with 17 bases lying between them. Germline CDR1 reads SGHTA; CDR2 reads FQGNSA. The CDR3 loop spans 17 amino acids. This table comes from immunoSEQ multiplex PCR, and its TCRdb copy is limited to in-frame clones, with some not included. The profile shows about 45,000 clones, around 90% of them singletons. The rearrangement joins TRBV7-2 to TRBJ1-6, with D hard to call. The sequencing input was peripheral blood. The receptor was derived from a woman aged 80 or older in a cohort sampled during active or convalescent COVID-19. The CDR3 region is CASSLVSTVSENSPLHF. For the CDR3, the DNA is TGTGCCAGCAGCTTAGTGTCGACCGTCTCGGAGAATTCACCCCTCCACTTT.